This TCR beta chain was captured by sequencing in a study of CD8 T cells in ankylosing spondylitis. This clonotype was seen only a few times. Its antigen is undetermined. In germline, CDR1 is MNHEY, CDR2 SMNVEV (reference sequence). The V and J ends lost 7 bases and 3 bases respectively, with 15 bases between them. The CDR3 is 15 amino acids. Overall study findings and caveats: Seemingly distinctive of ankylosing spondylitis blood was a TCR beta motif formed by eight highly homologous variants. Relatively scarce in peripheral blood, disease-linked clones were CD8+.

Using its own MiXCR run on the 5' RACE reads, TCRdb lists one record per CDR3 protein. The data hold 270,000 or so distinct CDR3 sequences, with under 20% observed a single time. The sequence was obtained from a male donor with ankylosing spondylitis or in good health (not recorded which). The sample was blood, either unsorted or a sorted T cell fraction (not recorded which). V is TRBV27 and J is TRBJ2-2; weak D call: TRBD1 (6 bases). CDR3 bases: TGTGCCAGCAACCTTAGGGCAGGGGACACCGGGGAGCTGTTTTTT. Translating it yields CASNLRAGDTGELFF.